This T cell receptor beta chain was identified in a study of PD-1 blockade in classical Hodgkin lymphoma (dated by TCRdb to about 2020). General notes on the study: Nivolumab dosing was 3 mg/kg intravenously every 2 weeks, continuing until either disease progression or unacceptable toxicity. A peripheral blood immune signature of response to PD-1 blockade in classical Hodgkin lymphoma was defined using TCR beta sequencing and CyTOF. What the study reported, not specific to this receptor: CD4+ but not CD8+ TCR diversity rose significantly by C4D1 (p=0.0027 vs p=0.16), most apparent in complete responders (p=0.02). Baseline TCR diversity was reported to be lower in newly diagnosed patients than in healthy donors and to be lower still in relapsed/refractory patients. Trial patients achieving complete response had baseline diversity similar to newly diagnosed patients, whereas partial responders and progressors had significantly lower diversity. The study was restricted to a single clinical trial cohort, and the causes of repertoire differences, possibly disease activity or prior therapy, were left undefined. Lower diversity was observed in patients in whom nivolumab was started less than 1 year after ASCT, and these patients were excluded from later analyses so that confounding by immune reconstitution would be avoided.

V gives up 3 bases and J gives up 5 bases, and the segment between their germline ends measures 10 bases. For CDR1 and CDR2, the germline V gene (reference sequence) lists LNHDA and SQIVND. CDR3 length: 14 amino acids, cysteine to phenylalanine. The read is trimmed to its CDR3 DNA, 42 bases read in frame from base 1. The time point label, as the study defines it: cycle 4 day 1 (C4D1), after around six weeks of nivolumab. Every trial patient had relapsed after autologous stem cell transplantation, and cohorts A, B and C differed in prior brentuximab vedotin exposure. A total of about 51 patients with relapsed/refractory classical Hodgkin lymphoma made up the trial cohort, and each patient's best overall response was complete response, partial response or progressive disease. In the multi-cohort phase II CheckMate 205 trial, trial patients received single-agent nivolumab. An independent review committee assessed best overall response using the 2007 International Working Group response criteria. Trial PBMCs were collected just before the start of nivolumab (C1D1) and during therapy at cycle 2 day 1 and cycle 4 day 1. Peripheral blood was collected in 8 mL Vacutainer Cell Preparation Tubes, from which PBMCs were isolated by centrifugation and then cryopreserved.

The Qiagen DNeasy kit was used to extract genomic DNA both from unsorted PBMCs and from the negatively selected CD4+ and CD8+ fractions. TCR beta CDR3 regions were amplified by immunoSEQ multiplex PCR using primers annealing to V and J segments. A synthetic immune receptor repertoire was used to minimize amplification bias, and any residual bias was removed computationally once sequencing was done. Processing in the source paper ran as follows. Repertoire diversity was quantified as the Shannon entropy index using custom Python scripts. Unsorted, CD4+ and CD8+ repertoires were analyzed separately, except for combined analyses in which CD4+ and CD8+ sequences were merged in silico. A clone counted as expanded when the clone's frequency after treatment rose at least 2-fold relative to C1D1, and clones undetected at baseline were given a pseudocount of 0.5. Clones with 0 or 1 copy at C1D1 were classified as singleton clones, and clones with 2 or more copies were classified as non-singleton clones. Clones expanded in unsorted samples were assigned a CD4+, CD8+ or unknown annotation through matching of protein sequences in sorted samples from the same patient. Wilcoxon tests were applied to paired samples to test diversity changes from C1D1 to C4D1. The immuneACCESS repertoire file appears here via TCRdb, limited to in-frame rearrangements. These files lack a portion of the clones; in checked studies, under half of the deficit traces to unresolved V genes, and the cause of the others is not known. V and J calls and clone size are as listed in that table; D and trimming were resolved from the DNA. The sample profile shows approximately 93,000 clones; more than 70% of them were found once. Less than 10% of the sample is in the top ten clones.

Concerning this clone: Its target antigen remains unknown. No per-base quality is available; no much larger clone lies one base away.

The chain uses TRBV19 and TRBJ1-4; no D gene call is confident. This receptor was taken from a human donor with classical Hodgkin lymphoma. The specimen was peripheral blood mononuclear cells (PBMCs), collected before the fourth cycle of nivolumab. The CDR3 has the sequence CASSIRRENEKLFF. The DNA reads TGTGCCAGTAGTATTCGAAGGGAGAATGAAAAACTGTTTTTT. The full variable domain, completed from the reference TRBV19 and TRBJ1-4 proteins outside the CDR3, reads DGGITQSPKYLFRKEGQNVTLSCEQNLNHDAMYWYRQDPGQGLRLIYYSQIVNDFQKGDIAEGYSVSREKKESFPLTVTSAQKNPTAFYLCASSIRRENEKLFFGSGTQLSVL.